This T cell receptor beta chain was recorded in a study of T cells in localized non-small cell lung cancer. Study results and caveats: Only one tumor region was sequenced, so heterogeneity remains possible. Adjacent uninvolved lung had the highest clonality, suggesting focused antigen responses. Across samples, adjacent lung featured a median around 55 of the top 100 tumor clones.

The length of the CDR3 is 11 residues. The germline gives CDR1 GTSNPN, CDR2 SVGIG (reference sequence). The V end lost 0 bases, the J end lost 4 bases, and 2 bases lay between the germline ends. Sequencing was performed with immunoSEQ multiplex PCR; in TCRdb, only in-frame clones are kept and a portion is missing. The sample holds more than 11,000 clones, about nine tenths seen once. With regard to this clone: Its specificity is unknown.

The source is a man aged 35-69 years with stage III lung adenocarcinoma. The rearrangement uses TRBV30 and TRBJ2-3; no clear D. The source material was peripheral blood mononuclear cells, sampled before any cancer treatment. The CDR3 region is CAWSVSDTQYF. Here the CDR3 DNA reads TGTGCCTGGAGTGTTTCAGATACGCAGTATTTT.